This T cell receptor (beta chain) was sequenced during a study of T cells in localized non-small cell lung cancer. The length of the CDR3 is 17 residues. CDR1 KGHSH and CDR2 LQKENI come from the germline V gene. J gave up 5 bases and V 3 bases, and 15 bases lay outside the gene matches. TCRdb's copy holds only in-frame clones and misses some; the assay was immunoSEQ multiplex PCR. The sample yields fewer than 90,000 clones, around 82% seen once. Sequencing was performed on PBMCs, taken before any cancer treatment. V gene TRBV18 combines with J gene TRBJ1-2; 7 bases match TRBD1. The sequence came from a man aged 35 to 69 with stage II squamous cell lung carcinoma. The CDR3: CASSPGQGELRRYGYTF. In nucleotides, the CDR3 is TGTGCCAGCTCACCGGGCCAGGGGGAGCTAAGAAGGTATGGCTACACCTTC.